The TCR beta chain under discussion was sequenced for a study of human T cells and chemical hapten exposure. This clonotype was counted only a few times. TCRdb independently ran MiXCR on the RACE reads; one entry per CDR3 protein. Among tens of thousands of distinct CDR3 sequences listed, more than 9% were seen once. The time point: patch test 2, 6 weeks after DPC sensitization. This sample's treatment: therapeutic diphenylcyclopropenone sensitization with weekly scalp DPC. Whole blood that had not been fractionated was the source of extracted total RNA. Germline-derived CDR1 and CDR2 are KGHSH and LQKENI. CDR3 size: 13 residues. Trimming took off 2 bases at V and 6 bases at J, with 7 bases between the two ends.

The receptor comes from a woman aged 45-65 years with alopecia areata. Some clones in this sample may be carry-over from other donors' samples. The gene calls are TRBV18 and TRBJ1-4, with D hard to call. The sample consisted of whole blood, taken in connection with sensitization to the hapten diphenylcyclopropenone (DPC). The CDR3 here is CASSPAWDEKLFF. CDR3 sequence (DNA): TGTGCCAGCTCACCAGCCTGGGATGAAAAACTGTTTTTT.